This TCR beta chain was observed in a study of Tregs in tolerant kidney transplant recipients. Comments on this clone: From the germline J gene comes the end of the CDR3, since the read stops 3 residues before it.

CDR1 LNHDA and CDR2 SQIVND come from the germline V gene (reference sequence). Between the trimmed V and J ends, which lost 1 base and 4 bases, there was a span of 20 bases. The CDR3 is 18 residues long. Mixed chimerism was transient after nonmyeloablative marrow transplants from related graft donors. The protocol was immunoSEQ multiplex PCR, while the TCRdb copy is restricted to in-frame clones and leaves out a portion. The listing contains 12,000 to 15,000 clones. The sample was CD4+ T cells from blood (PBMCs), taken 12 months after the transplant. The J gene is TRBJ1-5, the V gene TRBV19; a weak D match, TRBD1 (6 bases). The TCR originated in a human patient who received a combined kidney and bone marrow transplant. Some of the T cells may derive from the graft donor. The CDR3 sequence: CASSIVGIGRGRNQPQHF. Partial CDR3 DNA: TGTGCCAGTAGTATAGTAGGGATCGGCAGGGGAAGGAATCAGCCC.